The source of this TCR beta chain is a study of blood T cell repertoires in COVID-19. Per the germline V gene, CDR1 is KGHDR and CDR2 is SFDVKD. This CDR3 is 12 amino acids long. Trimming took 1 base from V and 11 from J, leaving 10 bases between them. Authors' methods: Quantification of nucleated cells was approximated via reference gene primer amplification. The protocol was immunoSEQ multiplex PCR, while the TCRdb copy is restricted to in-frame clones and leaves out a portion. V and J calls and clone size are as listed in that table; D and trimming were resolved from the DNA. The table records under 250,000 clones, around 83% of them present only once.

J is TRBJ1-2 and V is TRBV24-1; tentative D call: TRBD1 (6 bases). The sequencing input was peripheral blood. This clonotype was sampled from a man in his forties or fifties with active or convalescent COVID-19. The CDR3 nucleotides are TGTGCCACCAGTGATTTTGGACAGAAATACACCTTC. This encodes CATSDFGQKYTF.